The text below deals with one TCR beta chain. Method: immunoSEQ multiplex PCR; TCRdb's copy keeps in-frame clones and lacks some. The sample lists fewer than 75,000 clones, 85% to 95% occurring once. CDR1 is SGHTA, CDR2 FQGNSA, per germline. CDR3 size: 14 residues. J gave up 4 bases and V 5 bases, and 4 bases lay outside the gene matches. These data are taken from a study of technical replicates of blood from a handful of donors. The TCR comes from a human donor in good health. The sample was T cells isolated from PBMCs. The chain is built from TRBV7-2 and TRBJ2-1; 8 bases fit TRBD1. The CDR3 DNA sequence: TGTGCCAGCAGCCCCGGGACAGGATACAATGAGCAGTTCTTC. It is translated as CASSPGTGYNEQFF.